The 18 T cell receptor beta chains reported below all come from one sample, sequenced in a study of control samples from healthy donors and cancer patients (TCRdb year 2020). The library relied on the immunoSEQ multiplex PCR assay. The table was pulled from immuneACCESS by TCRdb, which kept in-frame rearrangements only. Such tables lose some clones; where checked, under half of the loss comes from unresolved V genes, and the rest has no known cause. The sample has just over 150,000 clones on record, around 90% of them singletons. The ten largest clones represent 12% of the sample. The sample was blood. These receptors all stem from a man aged 25-40 years in good health.

The V call is TRBV18, the J call TRBJ1-2; 7 nucleotides line up with TRBD1. CDR1 is KGHSH and CDR2 is LQKENI in the germline V gene. V was pared by 3 bases and J by 3 bases, with 19 bases of the junction left unmatched. The CDR3 length is 19 residues. The CDR3 here is CASSPVQGGQIREDYGYTF. Written as DNA, the CDR3 is TGTGCCAGCTCACCGGTTCAGGGGGGACAAATCCGGGAGGACTATGGCTACACCTTC.

The V and J genes are TRBV19 and TRBJ1-1; possibly TRBD1 for D (5 bases). Looked up from germline, CDR1 is LNHDA and CDR2 is SQIVND (reference sequence). Trimming took 7 bases from V and 7 from J, leaving 22 bases between them. CDR3 length: 15 amino acids. Here the CDR3 reads CASILSYRRLLEAFF. The CDR3 DNA reads as TGTGCCAGTATTCTTAGTTACAGGCGACTACTTGAAGCTTTCTTT.

The gene calls are TRBV2 and TRBJ1-6; D might be TRBD1 (6 bases). The V gene's germline CDR1 is SNHLY and CDR2 FYNNEI. The CDR3 runs 13 residues. Trimming left V 3 bases short and J 7 bases short, with 7 bases between. CDR3 protein: CASSEDSNSPLHF. In DNA, the CDR3 is TGTGCCAGCAGTGAGGACAGCAATTCACCCCTCCACTTT. Filled out from reference TRBV2 and TRBJ1-6, the complete variable domain reads EPEVTQTPSHQVTQMGQEVILRCVPISNHLYFYWYRQILGQKVEFLVSFYNNEISEKSEIFDDQFSVERPDGSNFTLKIRSTKLEDSAMYFCASSEDSNSPLHFGNGTRLTVT.

The chain carries TRBV11-2 and TRBJ1-1; D is unclear. This CDR3 is built from 15 residues. Trimming shortened V by 4 bases and J by 4 bases, and 16 bases separated the two germline ends. CDR1 is SGHAT and CDR2 is FQNNGV in the germline V gene. CDR3 residues: CASSSLGIKSTEAFF. In DNA, the CDR3 is TGTGCCAGCAGCTCTTTAGGGATAAAGAGCACTGAAGCTTTCTTT.

The chain has TRBV19 and TRBJ1-4, with TRBD1 as a possible D gene (6 bases). CDR3 length: 17 amino acids. V lost 4 bases to trimming and J lost 5 bases, with 20 bases between them. The germline V gene has CDR1 LNHDA and CDR2 SQIVND (reference sequence). The CDR3 coding sequence is TGTGCCAGTAGTACCTCGGGCGGGGGCGCGGTGAATGAAAAACTGTTTTTT. As protein: CASSTSGGGAVNEKLFF.

The V call is TRBV7-3, the J call TRBJ2-2; TRBD1 or TRBD2 may be the D gene (5 bases each). V gave up 0 bases and J gave up 5 bases, with 7 bases separating them. CDR1 SGHTA and CDR2 FQGTGA come from the germline V gene. The CDR3 runs to 14 residues. CDR3 protein: CASSLTGVTGELFF. CDR3 coding DNA: TGTGCCAGCAGCTTAACGGGGGTTACCGGGGAGCTGTTTTTT.

V gene TRBV11-1 combines with J gene TRBJ2-2; D gene unclear. Looked up from germline, CDR1 is SGHAT and CDR2 is FQDESV (reference sequence). This CDR3 contains 15 residues. V lost 5 bases to trimming and J lost 1 base, with 11 bases between them. The CDR3 coding sequence is TGTGCCAGCAGCCCACCGACGGTGAACACCGGGGAGCTGTTTTTT. It encodes CASSPPTVNTGELFF.

CDR3 sequence (DNA): TGTGCCAGCAACGGTCCCGGGAGGACTGAAGCTTTCTTT. It is translated as CASNGPGRTEAFF. This chain connects TRBV28 to TRBJ1-1; D is uncertain. The V end was cut by 7 bases, the J end by 5 bases, with 14 bases between. Germline assignment: CDR1 MDHEN and CDR2 SYDVKM. This CDR3 has 13 amino acids.

The genes are TRBV3-1 (or the pseudogene TRBV3-2) and TRBJ1-2, with no clear D. The germline gives CDR1 LGHDT, CDR2 YNNKEL (reference sequence). The length of the CDR3 is 13 residues. Trimming stripped 3 bases from V and 4 bases from J, with 9 bases between. The CDR3 DNA reads as TGTGCCAGCAGCCACTCAGGCCTCTATGGCTACACCTTC. Translated: CASSHSGLYGYTF.

The chain carries TRBV18 and TRBJ2-5, with D hard to call. Germline CDR1 reads KGHSH; CDR2 reads LQKENI. V was shortened by 0 bases and J by 4 bases, with 12 bases between the two germline ends. The CDR3 is 15 amino acids. The CDR3 nucleotides are TGTGCCAGCTCACCACCCCAGCAATTTGGAGAGACCCAGTACTTC. Translating gives CASSPPQQFGETQYF.

Only one count was recorded for this clone. The chain has TRBV27 and TRBJ1-2, with 7 bases that match TRBD1. Per the germline V gene, CDR1 is MNHEY and CDR2 is SMNVEV (reference sequence). Germline trimming cut 7 bases from V and 0 bases from J; bases unmatched to any gene: 8. The CDR3 extends over 15 amino acids. The CDR3 loop is CASTLTGVANYGYTF. The CDR3 DNA sequence: TGTGCCAGCACTCTCACAGGGGTAGCTAACTATGGCTACACCTTC.

This CDR3 is CASSLSGGKGEQFF. The DNA for the CDR3 is TGTGCCAGCAGCTTATCCGGGGGTAAGGGTGAGCAGTTCTTC. The rearrangement joins TRBV7-7 to TRBJ2-1, with TRBD2 as a possible D gene (6 bases). Between the trimmed V and J ends, which lost 2 bases and 9 bases, there was a span of 14 bases. Germline values: CDR1 SSHAT, CDR2 FNYEAQ (reference sequence). The CDR3 totals 14 residues.

V usage is TRBV21-1 and J usage is TRBJ1-1. TRBV21-1 is designated a pseudogene. CDR3 length equals 16 residues. This CDR3 is CASIYGGGGMNTEAFF. The DNA of the CDR3 is TGTGCCAGTATTTACGGGGGGGGCGGCATGAACACTGAAGCTTTCTTT.

The rearrangement joins TRBV5-1 to TRBJ2-3; D is undetermined. Per germline, CDR1 SGHRS and CDR2 YFSETQ. The CDR3 consists of 14 residues. V gave up 7 bases and J gave up 0 bases, with 12 bases separating them. For the CDR3, the DNA is TGCGCCAGCGGCCAGGAGCGCAGCACAGATACGCAGTATTTT. Encoded protein: CASGQERSTDTQYF.

The J gene is TRBJ1-6, the V gene TRBV27, with a weak D call TRBD1 (6 bases). Per the germline V gene, CDR1 is MNHEY and CDR2 is SMNVEV (reference sequence). CDR3 length: 17 residues. Trimming stripped 3 bases from V and 0 bases from J, with 12 bases between. The chain's CDR3 is CASSFGQLSSYNSPLHF. DNA for the CDR3: TGTGCCAGCAGTTTTGGACAGTTAAGCTCCTATAATTCACCCCTCCACTTT.

The J gene is TRBJ1-5, the V gene TRBV5-8; TRBD1 matches at 7 bases. CDR1 and CDR2 from the germline V gene are SGHTS and YDEGEE. The CDR3 consists of 14 residues. V shed 2 bases, J shed 10 bases, and the junction held 9 bases outside the gene matches. CDR3 DNA sequence: TGTGCCAGCAGCTTCAGACAGGGAAAAGGCCCCCAGCATTTT. Protein sequence: CASSFRQGKGPQHF.

The gene calls are TRBV14 and TRBJ1-4; D is unresolved. This CDR3 has 15 residues. V was pared by 0 bases and J by 5 bases, with 10 bases between. Germline V gene data show CDR1 as SGHDN and CDR2 as FVKESK. CDR3 region: CASSQDRRSNEKLFF. CDR3 nucleotides: TGTGCCAGCAGCCAAGATCGAAGAAGCAATGAAAAACTGTTTTTT.

Only a few counts were recorded for this clone. V usage is TRBV24-1 and J usage is TRBJ2-5; D might be TRBD1 (5 bases). V was cut by 2 bases and J by 0 bases, with 12 bases left in between. Germline CDR1 and CDR2: KGHDR and SFDVKD. The CDR3 is 16 residues long. CDR3 sequence reads: CATSDSKVTDQETQYF. The CDR3 DNA follows: TGTGCCACCAGTGATTCGAAGGTGACAGACCAAGAGACCCAGTACTTC.